This T cell receptor (beta chain) is drawn from a study of regulatory T cells in long-lasting Graves disease. The CDR3 covers 13 residues. Germline V CDR1 and CDR2: SGHNT, YENEEA. V lost 5 bases and J 8 bases, leaving 15 bases between the germline ends. Whole-study findings and limits: Between persistent patients, 2,500 to 3,500 public clonotypes were shared, exceeding the roughly 1,000 shared between new patients.

In building TCR beta libraries, iRepertoire HTBI primers were used together with Arm-PCR of CDR3 regions. TCRdb itself ran the multiplex PCR reads through MiXCR, one entry per CDR3 protein. The repertoire includes about 540,000 distinct CDR3 sequences, 13% of them detected once, and roughly 10% sits in the top ten. As to time point: newly diagnosed GD, antithyroid drugs for less than 3 months. PBMC-extracted RNA yielded the TCR library. Patients were from an endocrinology department in Xi'an, China. Comments on this clonotype: Its antigen is as yet unknown. A single base is all that separates this from a far larger clone, so a read error is likely.

The sample was also linked to a second study, of T cells in Graves' hyperthyroidism and ophthalmopathy. That work states: Together with thyroid ultrasound, orbital computed tomography, serum thyroxine and TRAb, clinical symptoms were used for diagnoses.

This sample comprised peripheral blood mononuclear cells (PBMCs), obtained at new diagnosis, from a patient treated with antithyroid drugs. The chain recombines TRBV11-3 with TRBJ1-2; possibly TRBD1 for D (5 bases). This TCR derives from a man aged 25 to 45 with Graves disease. The CDR3 sequence: CASSDWAWGGYTF. For the CDR3, the DNA is TGTGCCAGCAGCGACTGGGCTTGGGGGGGCTACACCTTC.